This T cell receptor (beta chain) was retrieved from a study of T cell responses to AZD1222 COVID-19 vaccine. Using immunoSEQ multiplex PCR, the repertoire was profiled, and TCRdb retains in-frame clones only, with some absent. This sample has about 97,000 clones, with about 88% found just once. Looked up from germline, CDR1 is MDHEN and CDR2 is SYDVKM. The V and J ends lost 3 bases and 5 bases respectively, with 14 bases between them. CDR3 length: 15 amino acids. The TCR comes from an adult in good health. The chain uses TRBV28 and TRBJ1-5; D is possibly TRBD1 (6 bases). Sequencing was performed on peripheral blood, taken on day 0 of AZD1222 vaccination. The CDR3 nucleotides read TGTGCCAGCAGTTTGGGGGACACGGGTGATCAGCCCCAGCATTTT. As protein: CASSLGDTGDQPQHF.